This T cell receptor beta chain was retrieved from a study of technical replicates of blood from a few donors (dated by TCRdb to the late 2010s). The germline V gene supplies CDR1 SGDLS and CDR2 YYNGEE. Reading from cysteine to phenylalanine, the CDR3 counts 15 amino acids. Here the CDR3 DNA is all that survives: 45 bases in frame from base 1. V sheds 0 bases and J sheds 6 bases, leaving 15 bases between their ends. As for this clone: No antigen is known for it. There are no base qualities to consult, and no much larger clone falls within one base.

The method was the immunoSEQ multiplex PCR assay. The table comes from immuneACCESS by way of TCRdb, which keeps in-frame sequences with V and J called. Part of the clones is missing from these tables; in studies checked, under half for an unresolved V gene and the rest for unknown reasons. This sample gives about 84,000 clones in total; about 98% of them show up just once. The top ten hold more than 0.12% of the sample. The origin of this receptor is a human donor in good health. Recombination joined TRBV9 with TRBJ1-2; TRBD1 could be the D gene, as 6 bases match. The sequencing input was T cells isolated from PBMCs. The CDR3 reads as follows: CASSVEGGAGDGYTF. In nucleotides, the sequence is TGTGCCAGCAGCGTAGAGGGTGGGGCAGGGGATGGCTACACCTTC.